The present T cell receptor beta chain was sequenced within a study of spatial heterogeneity in lung cancer (dated by TCRdb to the late 2010s). Turning to the overall study: Samples were obtained from about 75 patients with early-stage, untreated non-small cell lung cancer from the lung TRACERx cohort. Nonsynonymous mutation counts, determined by whole-exome sequencing of tumor tissue, were related to TCR repertoire features. In the raw uncorrected reads, each unique combination of TCR and UMI appeared on average more than ten times. Both alpha and beta chains were TCR-sequenced in samples taken at surgery, namely 220 tumor regions, approximately 63 matched nontumor lung samples and about 52 PBMC samples. In non-small cell lung cancer, the study quantitatively compared TCR alpha and beta repertoires across several tumor regions, matched nontumor lung, and blood. More beta-chain than alpha-chain transcripts were consistently detected, likely reflecting higher beta-chain transcript abundance. Follow-up PBMC samples were sequenced whenever available, and the median time to follow-up was 2 to 3 years after resection. Beyond this particular receptor, the publication reports: Ubiquitous expanded tumor TCRs were detected in blood more often at tumor resection than at routine follow-up. Only around 15 patients were included in the comparisons of baseline and follow-up blood repertoires. Additional single-cell paired TCR alpha and beta sequencing was considered necessary to confirm, at a functional level, the hypothesis that regional TCRs recognize regional mutations.

The CDR3 covers 14 residues, taking in both the cysteine and the phenylalanine. The read is trimmed to its CDR3 DNA, 42 bases read in frame from base 1. CDR1 MNHNS and CDR2 SASEGT were looked up in the germline V gene. To prepare the library, 5' RACE was applied. The instrument was a NextSeq 500. In the TCR library protocol, a unique molecular identifier was attached to each TCR cDNA molecule so that PCR and sequencing errors could be corrected. For the original study's pipeline: Decombinator tools were used for TCR identification, UMI-based error correction and CDR3 extraction. TCRs above a frequency of 2 per 1,000, corresponding to the top 1% of the tumor frequency distribution, were defined as expanded. Each repertoire was subsampled 100 times to 5,000 TCRs, after which Renyi diversity was computed with the R vegan package. CDR3 similarity networks were constructed using string-kernel similarity of amino acid triplets, with links drawn between CDR3s whose pairwise similarity was above 0.82. TCRdb ran its own pipeline on the public reads, namely fastp trimming at Q25 and MiXCR clone calling, and kept in-frame beta chains. Rows merge per CDR3 protein into single entries with the most common DNA and genes. TCRdb's processing, not the authors' own work, is the source of the V and J calls. This sample holds around 110,000 distinct CDR3 sequences; roughly an eighth were observed only once. The ten largest clones represent over 15% of the sample.

What the time point label conveys for this sample: blood at routine non-recurrence follow-up after resection. Whole RNA extracted from tumor and nontumor lung tissue, or from cryopreserved PBMC samples, was used for TCR sequencing without cell sorting. Only patients for whom sufficient RNA was available from at least two tumor regions were selected for TCR sequencing. This clonotype was seen many times. There is no known antigen for this receptor. One end of the junction is discordant with germline, which a read error may explain. The chain was built from TRBV6-1 and TRBJ1-3; no D segment can be confidently identified. The material sequenced was PBMCs, taken at follow-up. The sequence came from a male donor with early-stage non-small cell lung cancer. The CDR3 amino acid sequence is: CASSEGAHGNTIYF. The DNA sequence is as follows: TGTGCCAGCAGCGAAGGAGCCCATGGAAACACCATATATTTT.